This T cell receptor (beta chain) was profiled in a study of PD-1 blockade in mismatch repair-deficient tumors. The J segment lost 8 bases and the V segment lost 5 bases, leaving 6 bases of the junction unmatched. Germline V gene lookup returns CDR1 SGHAT and CDR2 FQNNGV. This CDR3 comprises 13 residues. This clone has just a few counts. Using immunoSEQ multiplex PCR, the repertoire was profiled, and TCRdb retains in-frame clones only, with some absent. The data show around 62,000 clones, approximately 80% seen once. This sequence originates from an adult with mismatch repair-deficient cancer. The source was peripheral blood, collected 2 weeks after starting pembrolizumab. The rearrangement joins TRBV11-2 to TRBJ2-3; TRBD1 agrees at 8 bases. The CDR3 sequence is CASSAGQERTQYF. The CDR3, as DNA: TGTGCCAGCAGCGCGGGACAGGAACGTACGCAGTATTTT.